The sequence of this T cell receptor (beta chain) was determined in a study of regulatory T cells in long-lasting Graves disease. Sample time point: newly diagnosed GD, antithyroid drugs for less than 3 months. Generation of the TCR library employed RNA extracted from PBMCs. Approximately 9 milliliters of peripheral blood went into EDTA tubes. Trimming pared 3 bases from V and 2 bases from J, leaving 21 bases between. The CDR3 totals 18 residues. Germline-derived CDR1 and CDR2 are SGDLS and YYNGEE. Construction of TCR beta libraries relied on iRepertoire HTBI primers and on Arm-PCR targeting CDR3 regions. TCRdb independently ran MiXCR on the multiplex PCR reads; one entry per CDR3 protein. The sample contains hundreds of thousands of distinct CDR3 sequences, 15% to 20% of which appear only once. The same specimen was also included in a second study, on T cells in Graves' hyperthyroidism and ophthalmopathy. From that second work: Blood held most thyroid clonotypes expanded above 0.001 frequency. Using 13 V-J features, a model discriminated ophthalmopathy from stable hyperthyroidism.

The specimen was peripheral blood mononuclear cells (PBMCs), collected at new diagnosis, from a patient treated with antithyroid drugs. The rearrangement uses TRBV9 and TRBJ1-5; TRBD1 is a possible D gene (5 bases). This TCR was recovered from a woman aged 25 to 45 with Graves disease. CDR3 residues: CASSGGPGPAGGNQPQHF. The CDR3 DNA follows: TGTGCCAGCAGCGGCGGACCGGGACCTGCCGGGGGCAATCAGCCCCAGCATTTT.